This T cell receptor beta chain was sequenced for a study of T cell changes during pregnancy in multiple sclerosis. The table came from immunoSEQ multiplex PCR; TCRdb's copy has only in-frame clones and leaves some out. The sample shows 90,000 to 120,000 clones, under 95% of them seen only once. The V end was cut by 6 bases, the J end by 3 bases, with 12 bases between. The CDR3 length is 13 residues. The germline V gene has CDR1 SGHRS and CDR2 YFSETQ. Sample: peripheral blood, taken in the third trimester of pregnancy. The TCR sequence derives from a female donor in good health, enrolled as a control in a pregnancy study. The chain has TRBV5-1 and TRBJ1-1; D may be TRBD1 (5 bases). In DNA form, the CDR3 reads TGCGCCAGCACCCCGGGGGGGTACACTGAAGCTTTCTTT. Residues: CASTPGGYTEAFF.